Shown below are 32 T cell receptor beta chains from a single sample sequenced in a study of metastatic and nonmetastatic thyroid tumors. TCRdb re-called the PCR reads through MiXCR. The data hold some 14,000 clones, with approximately 25% observed a single time. No treatment of any kind had been given to any patient before thyroid surgery. Material: tumor tissue. Source of these receptors: a female donor with papillary thyroid cancer or a benign thyroid nodule (not recorded which). Some clones in this sample may be carry-over from other donors' samples.

This clone was recorded at least ten times. This chain links TRBV7-6 with TRBJ1-1, with 9 bases identical to TRBD1. Germline values: CDR1 SGHVS, CDR2 FNYEAQ. The length of the CDR3 is 15 residues. The J segment lost 1 base and the V segment lost 6 bases, leaving 6 bases of the junction unmatched. The CDR3 sequence: CASSSGQGTNTEAFF. The CDR3 DNA follows: TGTGCCAGCAGTTCAGGACAGGGGACGAACACTGAAGCTTTCTTT. The variable domain in full, completed from reference TRBV7-6 and TRBJ1-1, reads GAGVSQSPRYKVTKRGQDVALRCDPISGHVSLYWYRQALGQGPEFLTYFNYEAQQDKSGLPNDRFSAERPEGSISTLTIQRTEQRDSAMYRCASSSGQGTNTEAFFGQGTRLTVV.

The chain links TRBV2 to TRBJ2-1; D tentatively reads TRBD1 or TRBD2 (5 bases each). In germline, CDR1 is SNHLY, CDR2 FYNNEI. The V gene lost 4 bases and the J gene lost 8 bases, with 24 bases spanning the gap. The CDR3 contains 17 residues. For the CDR3, the DNA is TGTGCCAGCAGTGCCAGACCCCCGGGACGAGGGCGAGATGAGCAGTTCTTC. Amino acids: CASSARPPGRGRDEQFF.

The V gene is TRBV5-1, the J gene TRBJ2-2; no firm D call. The ends were cut back, 0 bases at V and 10 bases at J, with 16 bases in the middle. Germline CDR1 and CDR2: SGHRS and YFSETQ. The CDR3 loop spans 15 amino acids. The CDR3 is CASSLAVGTTLELFF. The DNA of the CDR3 is TGCGCCAGCAGCTTGGCCGTGGGCACCACCTTGGAGCTGTTTTTT.

Regarding this clone: This is likely a read error, given that the CDR3 carries no conserved phenylalanine or tryptophan at its end. The rearrangement joins TRBV12-3 or TRBV12-4 to TRBJ1-6, with D unresolved. V lost 7 bases to trimming and J lost 9 bases, with 16 bases between them. The CDR3 is made up of 14 amino acids. CDR3 sequence: CASIFTGDGSPLHV. CDR3 bases: TGTGCCAGCATTTTTACTGGGGATGGTTCACCCCTCCACGTT.

This clone came up a few times. This chain uses TRBV28 with TRBJ2-6, with D perhaps matching TRBD1 (6 bases). The CDR3 runs 15 residues. Trimming left V 8 bases short and J 1 base short, with 12 bases between. The germline CDR1 and CDR2 sequences are MDHEN and SYDVKM. The CDR3 DNA follows: TGTGCCAGCCGCGAAAGGGGGTCTGGGGCCAACGTCCTGACTTTC. This translates into CASRERGSGANVLTF.

The chain recombines TRBV30 with TRBJ2-7, with 9 bases fitting TRBD1. The J segment lost 1 base and the V segment lost 8 bases, leaving 6 bases of the junction unmatched. The CDR3 extends over 13 amino acids. Looked up from germline, CDR1 is GTSNPN and CDR2 is SVGIG (reference sequence). This CDR3 is CATTGTGSYEQYF. CDR3 DNA: TGTGCCACTACCGGGACAGGGTCCTACGAGCAGTACTTC. The entire variable domain, with the rest obtained from reference TRBV30 and TRBJ2-7, is as follows: SQTIHQWPATLVQPVGSPLSLECTVEGTSNPNLYWYRQAAGRGLQLLFYSVGIGQISSEVPQNLSASRPQDRQFILSSKKLLLSDSGFYLCATTGTGSYEQYFGPGTRLTVT.

Within the sample, this clone is medium-sized. The chain carries TRBV6-1 and TRBJ2-7; the D gene is possibly TRBD1 (6 bases). V was cut by 7 bases and J by 4 bases, with 17 bases left in between. Germline values: CDR1 MNHNS, CDR2 SASEGT. This CDR3 has 14 residues. For the CDR3, the DNA is TGTGCCAGCAATCAGGGGATCGGGGTTTACGAGCAGTACTTC. Translated: CASNQGIGVYEQYF.

This clone qualifies as medium-sized. Other DNA sequences in this sample translate to the same CDR3. This CDR3 is CASSQYFGNTGELFF. CDR3 DNA: TGTGCCAGCAGCCAATATTTCGGTAACACCGGGGAGCTGTTTTTT. The gene calls are TRBV16 and TRBJ2-2; D is unclear. V lost 1 base, J lost 2 bases, and 8 bases lay in between. CDR1 and CDR2 (germline): KGHSY, FQNENV. The CDR3 sequence is 15 residues long.

This clone is a singleton in its sample. A single base separates this from a much larger clone, so it may be a read error. Other nucleotide sequences from this sample produce the same CDR3. V and J are TRBV20-1 and TRBJ2-2, with 14 positions matching TRBD2. V was clipped by 6 bases and J by 8 bases; unmatched bases: 8. CDR3 length: 15 amino acids. Germline CDR1 DFQATT, CDR2 SNEGSKA (reference sequence). The CDR3: CSARLAGGQGGELFF. The CDR3 coding sequence is TGCAGTGCAAGACTAGCGGGAGGGCAGGGTGGGGAGCTGTTTTTT.

This clone showed up many times. This chain uses TRBV7-3 with TRBJ2-3; possible D gene TRBD1, 5 bases. CDR3 length equals 14 residues. Trimming took off 5 bases at V and 4 bases at J, with 13 bases between the two ends. Germline V gene data show CDR1 as SGHTA and CDR2 as FQGTGA. The CDR3 protein is CASSAQGRADTQYF. The CDR3 nucleotides read TGTGCCAGCAGCGCTCAGGGTCGGGCAGATACGCAGTATTTT.

This clone is categorized as medium-sized (0.01 to 0.1%). CDR3 DNA sequence: TGTGCCAGCAGCTGGAGTTATGGGAGACGCACAGATACGCAGTATTTT. Translating it yields CASSWSYGRRTDTQYF. The rearrangement links TRBV5-5 to TRBJ2-3; the D gene is possibly TRBD2 (5 bases). Germline CDR1 reads SGHKS; CDR2 reads YYEKEE (reference sequence). The CDR3 extends over 16 amino acids. Between the trimmed V and J ends, which lost 3 bases and 1 base, there was a span of 15 bases.

This clone has a handful of counts. The chain has TRBV27 and TRBJ1-2, with a weak D call TRBD1 (6 bases). Germline V lookup: CDR1 MNHEY, CDR2 SMNVEV (reference sequence). V lost 2 bases, J lost 3 bases, and 7 bases lay in between. The CDR3 extends over 13 amino acids. CDR3 region: CASSLTGYYGYTF. The CDR3 bases are TGTGCCAGCAGTTTAACAGGGTACTATGGCTACACCTTC.

This clone is categorized as medium-sized. The chain employs TRBV28 and TRBJ1-2; D is uncertain. Trimming took off 5 bases at V and 8 bases at J, with 15 bases between the two ends. The CDR3 has 13 residues. The germline CDR1 and CDR2 sequences are MDHEN and SYDVKM. The CDR3 spells CASSPIPSVGYTF. CDR3 in DNA: TGTGCCAGCAGTCCTATACCCTCGGTCGGCTACACCTTC.

This clone was detected many times. The chain uses TRBV2 and TRBJ1-1, with TRBD1 identical over 7 bases. CDR1 is SNHLY, CDR2 FYNNEI, per germline. With V trimmed by 7 bases and J by 10 bases, 15 bases remained unmatched. The CDR3 contains 14 residues. CDR3 in DNA: TGTGCCAGCACCTTCAGACAGGGAACCACGGCAGCTTTCTTT. This gives the protein CASTFRQGTTAAFF.

The J gene is TRBJ1-1, the V gene TRBV6-1; possible D gene TRBD1, 5 bases. The germline V gene encodes CDR1 MNHNS and CDR2 SASEGT. Deletions cut 8 bases from V and 3 bases from J, with 10 bases between. This CDR3 contains 12 residues. CDR3 sequence (DNA): TGTGCCAGCGCCCGGGGGGACACTGAAGCTTTCTTT. This codes for CASARGDTEAFF.

The J gene is TRBJ1-6, the V gene TRBV4-1, with D perhaps matching TRBD1 (5 bases). The CDR3 has 19 amino acids. The V gene's germline CDR1 is MGHRA and CDR2 YSYEKL. Trimming took 2 bases from V and 10 from J, leaving 27 bases between them. CDR3 nucleotides: TGCGCCAGCAGCCAAACCCCCACTGGGCCGGGGGGGACTCGGTCACCCCTCCACTTT. Protein product: CASSQTPTGPGGTRSPLHF.

This clone was picked up many times. A read error is possible here, since a much larger clone lies one base away. The chain recombines TRBV6-1 with TRBJ1-4, with 7 bases aligning to TRBD1. Germline lookup yields CDR1 MNHNS and CDR2 SASEGT. J gave up 7 bases and V 6 bases, and 17 bases lay outside the gene matches. This CDR3 contains 17 residues. CDR3 residues: CASSPDKDRRHGEKLFF. The CDR3 coding sequence is TGTGCCAGCAGCCCGGATAAGGACAGGCGCCACGGTGAAAAACTGTTTTTT.

This clone has more than one count but fewer than ten. This rearrangement joins TRBV6-4 to TRBJ2-2; possible D gene TRBD2, 6 bases. The CDR3 sequence is 14 residues long. Germline V lookup: CDR1 MRHNA, CDR2 SNTAGT. Trimming took 6 bases from V and 6 from J, leaving 14 bases between them. In DNA, the CDR3 is TGTGCCAGCAGACGGGACGGAGGGGCCGGGGAGCTGTTTTTT. Translating it yields CASRRDGGAGELFF.

This clone was observed once. The gene calls are TRBV2 and TRBJ1-6; no definite D call. The CDR3 contains 16 residues. Per germline, CDR1 SNHLY and CDR2 FYNNEI. Trimming took off 3 bases at V and 7 bases at J, with 16 bases between the two ends. In nucleotides, the CDR3 is TGTGCCAGCAGTGACTCGCAAGTACCCCCCAATTCACCCCTCCACTTT. It codes for CASSDSQVPPNSPLHF.

Remarks on this clone: This clone may be a read error of a much larger clone one base away. This chain links TRBV20-1 with TRBJ2-3; 8 positions agree with TRBD2. V was clipped by 4 bases and J by 4 bases; unmatched bases: 7. The CDR3 is 14 amino acids. Germline V gene lookup returns CDR1 DFQATT and CDR2 SNEGSKA (reference sequence). The CDR3 nucleotides are TGCAGTGCTATGCCCAGCGGGAGCGCAGATACGCAGTATTTT. This codes for CSAMPSGSADTQYF.

This clone was counted ten times or more. V gene TRBV5-1 combines with J gene TRBJ2-1; D is ambiguous. The CDR3 runs 11 residues. V lost 5 bases, J lost 8 bases, and 8 bases lay in between. The germline V gene has CDR1 SGHRS and CDR2 YFSETQ. CDR3 DNA: TGCGCCAGCAGGGTTGGGGATGAGCAGTTCTTC. This gives the protein CASRVGDEQFF.

This clone was observed a few times. The rearrangement uses TRBV24-1 and TRBJ2-7; tentative D call: TRBD1 (6 bases). V was clipped by 4 bases and J by 3 bases, with 15 bases between them. The germline V gene has CDR1 KGHDR and CDR2 SFDVKD. The CDR3 covers 15 residues. The CDR3 loop is CATSDGTGWIYEQYF. As DNA, the CDR3 is TGTGCCACCAGTGACGGCACAGGGTGGATCTACGAGCAGTACTTC.

This clone is classed as medium-sized (0.01 to 0.1%). The chain links TRBV18 to TRBJ2-7, with D unclear. In germline, CDR1 is KGHSH, CDR2 LQKENI. This CDR3 is built from 12 residues. V was shortened by 8 bases and J by 5 bases, with 13 bases between the two germline ends. CDR3 sequence: CASTKTRDEQYF. The DNA for the CDR3 is TGTGCCAGCACCAAAACCCGGGACGAGCAGTACTTC.

The chain carries TRBV5-1 and TRBJ2-5, with 10 bases matching TRBD1. After removal of 0 bases from V and 3 bases from J, the junction contained 2 bases not matched to a gene. The CDR3 consists of 15 residues. From germline, CDR1 is SGHRS and CDR2 YFSETQ. CDR3 sequence reads: CASSLEGTGEETQYF. The CDR3 DNA reads as TGCGCCAGCAGCTTGGAAGGGACAGGGGAAGAGACCCAGTACTTC.

By frequency in the sample, this clone is medium-sized. The V and J genes are TRBV20-1 and TRBJ1-6; D unresolved. Germline loops: CDR1 DFQATT, CDR2 SNEGSKA (reference sequence). Deletions cut 5 bases from V and 7 bases from J, with 15 bases between. The CDR3 is 14 residues long. CDR3 sequence reads: CSAQKQNLNSPLHF. CDR3 nucleotide sequence: TGCAGTGCTCAGAAGCAAAACCTCAATTCACCCCTCCACTTT.

Judged by abundance, this clone is medium-sized. The chain combines TRBV11-2 with TRBJ2-3; the match to TRBD2 covers 9 bases. After removal of 1 base from V and 2 bases from J, the junction contained 4 bases not matched to a gene. The CDR3 covers 16 residues. Germline V gene data show CDR1 as SGHAT and CDR2 as FQNNGV. This CDR3 reads CASSLVAGAATDTQYF. The CDR3 DNA follows: TGTGCCAGCAGCTTAGTAGCGGGAGCGGCCACAGATACGCAGTATTTT.

CDR3 residues: CASSVGAWAPEQYF. The CDR3 nucleotides read TGTGCCAGCAGCGTAGGGGCCTGGGCTCCCGAGCAGTACTTC. The rearrangement uses TRBV9 and TRBJ2-7; D unresolved. V dropped 0 bases and J dropped 6 bases, with 13 bases sitting between them. The CDR3 covers 14 residues. Per the germline V gene, CDR1 is SGDLS and CDR2 is YYNGEE.

This clone has only a few counts. This rearrangement joins TRBV10-3 to TRBJ1-6; D unclear. The CDR3 extends over 15 amino acids. Germline CDR1 and CDR2: ENHRY and SYGVKD. Deletions cut 4 bases from V and 0 bases from J, with 7 bases between. The CDR3 protein is CAISAVSSYNSPLHF. In DNA form, the CDR3 reads TGTGCCATCAGTGCAGTGAGCTCCTATAATTCACCCCTCCACTTT.

The chain employs TRBV5-1 and TRBJ1-1; D might be TRBD1 (5 bases). Germline CDR1 SGHRS, CDR2 YFSETQ. The CDR3 loop spans 15 amino acids. The ends were cut back, 0 bases at V and 0 bases at J, with 9 bases in the middle. The CDR3 sequence: CASSLVQGMNTEAFF. The CDR3 nucleotides are TGCGCCAGCAGCTTGGTCCAGGGTATGAACACTGAAGCTTTCTTT.

With respect to this clone: One end of the junction does not line up with germline, which may come from a read error. V is TRBV30 and J is TRBJ1-4; a possible D gene is TRBD1 (5 bases). Germline V gene data show CDR1 as GTSNPN and CDR2 as SVGIG (reference sequence). The CDR3 has 13 residues. The CDR3 DNA reads TGTGCCTGGAGTGGGGTGAATCGGGGCCAACTGTTCTTT. Its protein product is CAWSGVNRGQLFF. The full variable domain, its missing parts supplied by reference TRBV30 and TRBJ1-4, is SQTIHQWPATLVQPVGSPLSLECTVEGTSNPNLYWYRQAAGRGLQLLFYSVGIGQISSEVPQNLSASRPQDRQFILSSKKLLLSDSGFYLCAWSGVNRGQLFFGSGTQLSVL.

The chain is built from TRBV5-1 and TRBJ2-3; tentative D call: TRBD2 (5 bases). This CDR3 contains 16 residues. V gave up 0 bases and J gave up 4 bases, with 15 bases separating them. Germline loops: CDR1 SGHRS, CDR2 YFSETQ. The DNA of the CDR3 is TGCGCCAGCAGCTTGGAGCAGGCGACGCGGGCAGATACGCAGTATTTT. Its protein is CASSLEQATRADTQYF.

In its sample, this clone was seen many times. V gene TRBV7-2 combines with J gene TRBJ2-5; 7 bases fit TRBD2. V gave up 5 bases and J gave up 10 bases; unmatched junction bases: 16. Germline V gene sequence: CDR1 SGHTA, CDR2 FQGNSA. CDR3 length equals 15 residues. CDR3 nucleotides: TGTGCCAGCAGCCTCCAGCGGGACCCCGGGTTGGTCCAGTACTTC. Encoded protein: CASSLQRDPGLVQYF.